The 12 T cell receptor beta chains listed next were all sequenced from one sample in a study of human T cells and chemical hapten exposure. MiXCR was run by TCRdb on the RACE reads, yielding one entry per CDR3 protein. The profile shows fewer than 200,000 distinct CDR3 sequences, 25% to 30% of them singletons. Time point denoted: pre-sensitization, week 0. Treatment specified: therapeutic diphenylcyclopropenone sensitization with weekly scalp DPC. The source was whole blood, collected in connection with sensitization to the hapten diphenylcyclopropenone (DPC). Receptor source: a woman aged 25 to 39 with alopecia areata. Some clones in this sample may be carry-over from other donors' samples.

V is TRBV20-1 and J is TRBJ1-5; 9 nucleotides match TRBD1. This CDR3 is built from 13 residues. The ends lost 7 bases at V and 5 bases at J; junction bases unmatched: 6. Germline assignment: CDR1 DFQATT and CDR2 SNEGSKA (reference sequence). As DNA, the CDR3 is TGCAGTGGGGGACAGGGTCTCGATCAGCCCCAGCATTTT. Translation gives CSGGQGLDQPQHF.

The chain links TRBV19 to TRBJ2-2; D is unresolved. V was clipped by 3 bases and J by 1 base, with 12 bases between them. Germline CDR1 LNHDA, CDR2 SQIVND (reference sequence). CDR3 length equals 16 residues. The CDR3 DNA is TGTGCCAGTAGTATGGTGTCAGTTCAGAACACCGGGGAGCTGTTTTTT. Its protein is CASSMVSVQNTGELFF.

CDR3: CASSLETGSNQPQHF. The CDR3 DNA reads TGTGCCAGCAGTTTAGAGACGGGTAGCAATCAGCCCCAGCATTTT. The chain joins TRBV6-2 or TRBV6-3 to TRBJ1-5; D is ambiguous. Germline values: CDR1 MNHEY, CDR2 SVGEGT. This CDR3 region has 15 residues. V lost 4 bases and J lost 0, with 10 bases in between.

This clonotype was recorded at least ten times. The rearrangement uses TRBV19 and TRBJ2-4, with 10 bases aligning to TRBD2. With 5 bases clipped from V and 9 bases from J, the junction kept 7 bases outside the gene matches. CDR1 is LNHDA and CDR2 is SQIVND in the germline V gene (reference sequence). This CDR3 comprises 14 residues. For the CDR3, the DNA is TGTGCCAGTAGTTCATCTAGCGGGAGTAGCATTCAGTACTTC. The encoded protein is CASSSSSGSSIQYF.

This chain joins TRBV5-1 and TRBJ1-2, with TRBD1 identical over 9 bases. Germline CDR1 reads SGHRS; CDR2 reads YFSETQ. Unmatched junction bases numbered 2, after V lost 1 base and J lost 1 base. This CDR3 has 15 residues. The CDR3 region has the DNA TGCGCCAGCAGCTTGTTGACAGGGGGTAACTATGGCTACACCTTC. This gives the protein CASSLLTGGNYGYTF.

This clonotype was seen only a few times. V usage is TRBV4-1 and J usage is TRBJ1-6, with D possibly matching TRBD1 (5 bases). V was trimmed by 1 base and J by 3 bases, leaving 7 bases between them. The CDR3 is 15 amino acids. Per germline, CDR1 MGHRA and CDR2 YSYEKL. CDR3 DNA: TGCGCCAGCAGCCAAGGTCAGGGCTATAATTCACCCCTCCACTTT. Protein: CASSQGQGYNSPLHF.

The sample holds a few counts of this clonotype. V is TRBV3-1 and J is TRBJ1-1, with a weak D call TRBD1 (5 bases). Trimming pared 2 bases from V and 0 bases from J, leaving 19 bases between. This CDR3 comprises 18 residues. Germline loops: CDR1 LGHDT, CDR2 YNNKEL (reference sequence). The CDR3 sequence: CASSQIIRAGEMNTEAFF. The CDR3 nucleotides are TGTGCCAGCAGCCAAATCATCAGGGCCGGGGAAATGAACACTGAAGCTTTCTTT. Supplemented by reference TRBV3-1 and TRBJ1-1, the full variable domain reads DTAVSQTPKYLVTQMGNDKSIKCEQNLGHDTMYWYKQDSKKFLKIMFSYNNKELIINETVPNRFSPKSPDKAHLNLHINSLELGDSAVYFCASSQIIRAGEMNTEAFFGQGTRLTVV.

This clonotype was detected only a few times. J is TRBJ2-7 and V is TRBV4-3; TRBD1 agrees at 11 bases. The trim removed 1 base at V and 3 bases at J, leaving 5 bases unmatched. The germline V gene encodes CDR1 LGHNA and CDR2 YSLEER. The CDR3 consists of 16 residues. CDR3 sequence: CASSQAPGTGGYEQYF. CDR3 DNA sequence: TGCGCCAGCAGCCAAGCCCCCGGGACAGGGGGCTACGAGCAGTACTTC.

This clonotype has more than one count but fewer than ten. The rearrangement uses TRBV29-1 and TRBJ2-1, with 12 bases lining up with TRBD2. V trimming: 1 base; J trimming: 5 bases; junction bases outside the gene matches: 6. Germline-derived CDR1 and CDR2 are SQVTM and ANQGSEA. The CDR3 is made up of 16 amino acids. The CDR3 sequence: CSVEGPTSGRNNEQFF. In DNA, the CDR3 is TGCAGCGTTGAAGGGCCTACTAGCGGGAGGAACAATGAGCAGTTCTTC.

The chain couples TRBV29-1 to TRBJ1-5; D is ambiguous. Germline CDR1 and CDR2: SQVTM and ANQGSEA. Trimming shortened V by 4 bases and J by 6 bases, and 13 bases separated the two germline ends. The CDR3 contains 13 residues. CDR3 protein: CSVGVGAGQPQHF. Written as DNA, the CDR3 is TGCAGCGTTGGAGTGGGAGCGGGTCAGCCCCAGCATTTT.

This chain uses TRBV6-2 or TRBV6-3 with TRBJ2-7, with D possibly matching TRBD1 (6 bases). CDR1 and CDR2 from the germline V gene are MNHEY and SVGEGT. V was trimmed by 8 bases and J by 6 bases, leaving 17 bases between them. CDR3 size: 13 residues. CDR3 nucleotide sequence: TGTGCCAGCGCCCTAGGGGGATTGAGCGAGCAGTACTTC. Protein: CASALGGLSEQYF.

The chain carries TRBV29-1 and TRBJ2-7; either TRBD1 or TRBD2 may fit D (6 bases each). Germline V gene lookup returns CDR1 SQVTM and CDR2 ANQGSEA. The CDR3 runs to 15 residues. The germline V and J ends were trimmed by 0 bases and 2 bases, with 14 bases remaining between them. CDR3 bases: TGCAGCGTTGAAGATCGGGGGCAGACCACCTACGAGCAGTACTTC. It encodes CSVEDRGQTTYEQYF.